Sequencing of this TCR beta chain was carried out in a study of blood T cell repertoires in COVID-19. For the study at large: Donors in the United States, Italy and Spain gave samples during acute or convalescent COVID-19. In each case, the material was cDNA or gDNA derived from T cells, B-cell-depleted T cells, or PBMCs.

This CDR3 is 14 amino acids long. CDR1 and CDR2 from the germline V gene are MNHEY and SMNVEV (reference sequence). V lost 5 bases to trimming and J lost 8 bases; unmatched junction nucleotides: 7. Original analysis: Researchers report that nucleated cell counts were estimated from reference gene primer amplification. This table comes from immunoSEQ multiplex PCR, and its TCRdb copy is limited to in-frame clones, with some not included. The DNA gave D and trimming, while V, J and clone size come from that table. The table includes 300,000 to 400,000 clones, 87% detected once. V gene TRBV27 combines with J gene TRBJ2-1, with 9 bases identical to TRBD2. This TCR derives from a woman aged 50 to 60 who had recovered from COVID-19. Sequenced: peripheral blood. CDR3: CASSPGLAPYEQFF. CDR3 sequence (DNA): TGTGCCAGCAGTCCGGGACTAGCTCCCTATGAGCAGTTCTTC.